This T cell receptor beta chain was recovered during a study of vaccination and CD4 T cells after COVID-19 (dated by TCRdb to between 2020 and 2023). About the investigation overall: Convalescent patients had a positive SARS-CoV-2 result on nasal swab PCR, and of these patients, under ten had mild disease and one had severe disease. Overlapping spike peptide pools from SARS-CoV-2 and from the common cold coronaviruses HCoV-NL63, HCoV-OC43 and HCoV-229E were used as culture stimuli. Control cultures received a CEFX viral epitope pool as the positive control, an HIV-1 Nef peptide pool as the negative control, or no peptide. Post-COVID blood samples were collected from convalescent patients a median of approximately 93 days after diagnosis, with a range of roughly 30 to 170 days. In under twelve COVID-19 convalescent patients and several infection-naive healthy vaccine recipients, researchers compared the spike-specific CD4+ TCR repertoire from before mRNA vaccination with the repertoire from after. Two doses of either the Pfizer-BioNTech BNT162b2 vaccine (n=8) or the Moderna mRNA-1273 vaccine (n=2) were administered to participants. The time from the second vaccine dose to post-vaccine blood sampling had a median of around 72 days and ranged from 14 to 241 days. The convalescent cohort comprised six males and four females, including two Hispanic individuals, seven Caucasians, two Asians and one multiracial person. Paper-wide results and their limitations: The number of convalescent patients in the study was relatively small, and the study did not examine early timepoints following natural infection. In convalescent patients, a median about 86% of post-vaccine SARS-CoV-2-reactive clones were detected only after vaccination, suggesting vaccine-specific priming. The median number of SARS-CoV-2-reactive clonotypes rose from 21 after infection to about 40 after vaccination, but the change was not significant. Of the vaccine-specific clones in convalescent patients, 304 of 307, or nearly all, reacted only to SARS-CoV-2 spike and did not cross-react with common cold coronaviruses.

Points on this clonotype: The antigen it recognizes is unknown. There are no base qualities to consult, and no much larger clone falls within one base.

Library prep was done by PCR. At the Johns Hopkins FTIC core, DNA from the cultured CD4+ T cells underwent TCR sequencing with the Oncomine TCR Beta short-read assay. Genomic DNA was extracted from the cultured CD4+ T cells with the QIAamp micro DNA kit. Oncomine TCR Beta libraries from cultured CD4+ T cells were pooled using unique dual indexes and sequenced on an Illumina iSeq 100. Per the original workflow: Non-productive sequences were removed, and CDR3s not starting with C, not ending with F or W, or shorter than 7 amino acids were discarded. Antigen-specific clonotypes were identified using the MANAFEST web application through comparison of peptide-stimulated wells with reference and other culture wells. Positive clones required FDR below 0.05, an odds ratio above 5, and productive frequency above 0.1% in at least two of three replicate wells. Cross-reactive clonotypes were defined as significantly expanded in both SARS-CoV-2 spike wells and at least one common cold coronavirus spike condition. Similarity between CDR3 sequences was evaluated in R version 3.6.1 using Levenshtein distances (stringdist) and unrooted phylogenetic trees (ape). TCRdb itself trimmed the public reads at Q25 with fastp, ran MiXCR and retained productive beta chains. Entries that share a CDR3 protein sequence are merged under the most common genes and DNA. For this entry, the V and J calls and clone size follow TCRdb and not the study's own pipeline. The sample table records about 14,000 distinct CDR3 sequences; about a third of these occur just once. Clones ranked in the top ten supply 36% of the sample.

Counted from cysteine to phenylalanine, this CDR3 has 13 amino acids. Of all the DNA, just the CDR3 is kept, 39 bases in frame from base 1. V drops 2 bases and J drops 0 bases, leaving 4 bases in between. According to the germline V gene, CDR1 reads MNHEY and CDR2 reads SVGAGI. Sample treatment or condition, as interpreted from the label and publication: 10-day PBMC culture with coronavirus spike peptide pools or control peptides (ViraFEST assay). The study used the ViraFEST assay, which expanded antigen-specific T cells with peptide pools and then identified expanded clonotypes by TCR sequencing. The convalescent patients' positive SARS-CoV-2 PCR tests fell between March and December 2020, which was before the Alpha, Beta and Delta variants emerged in the United States. Each well held around 2 million PBMCs cultured in IMDM containing around 5.1% human AB serum and about 10 IU/ml IL-2, with roughly 9.2 ug/ml peptide pools added. Half of the culture medium was replaced with fresh IL-2-containing medium on days 3 and 7. After 10 days of culture, CD4+ T cells were isolated by negative selection with the EasySep CD4+ T cell isolation kit. Ficoll-Paque Plus gradient centrifugation was used to isolate PBMCs from whole blood, and the isolated PBMCs were then either used fresh or cryopreserved at -140C. In general, triplicate wells were set up for every culture condition.

The sequence was obtained from a human donor with COVID-19. Sequencing input: cultured CD4+ T cells from blood. The chain links TRBV6-5 with TRBJ1-1; the D gene identity is not certain. The nucleotide sequence is given as TGTGCCAGCAGTTACCAGATGAACACTGAAGCTTTCTTT. Translated, this gives CASSYQMNTEAFF.